This T cell receptor beta chain appears in the sequencing data of a study of control samples from healthy donors and cancer patients. The repertoire was sequenced with immunoSEQ multiplex PCR; TCRdb's copy has only in-frame clones and lacks some. Of about 110,000 clones listed, approximately 90% were seen once; the top ten hold 4% to 5.5%. This CDR3 region has 14 residues. Deletions cut 6 bases from V and 2 bases from J, with 12 bases between. Germline V lookup: CDR1 MNHEY, CDR2 SVGEGT. This chain uses TRBV6-2 or TRBV6-3 with TRBJ2-3; unclear D gene. The TCR comes from a human donor in good health. The donor label of this sample is uncertain. Sequenced sample: blood. DNA of the CDR3: TGTGCCAGCAGCCCCCTCCTCCCCACAGATACGCAGTATTTT. Protein: CASSPLLPTDTQYF.